These 31 T cell receptor beta chains were all obtained from the same sample, sequenced in a study of Graves' ophthalmopathy and Graves' hyperthyroidism. RNA transcripts provided the template for amplifying TCR beta CDR3 regions. The first round was an RT-PCR with HTBI primers, and the second round was a multiplex PCR. TCRdb passed the multiplex PCR reads through MiXCR, listing each CDR3 protein once. The sample holds some 360,000 distinct CDR3 sequences, roughly 15% seen once. Sequences were obtained from peripheral blood. These receptors were collected from an adult woman with stable Graves' hyperthyroidism.

This clonotype was counted at least ten times. V and J are TRBV20-1 and TRBJ1-1; D perhaps matches TRBD1 (6 bases). The V end lost 6 bases, the J end lost 1 base, and 15 bases lay between the germline ends. The CDR3 runs to 14 residues. CDR1 DFQATT and CDR2 SNEGSKA come from the germline V gene (reference sequence). The CDR3 coding sequence is TGCAGTGCAACACACCCGGACAGGAACACTGAAGCTTTCTTT. Residues: CSATHPDRNTEAFF.

There are many counts of this clonotype. The chain joins TRBV28 to TRBJ2-7; D is unresolved. The germline CDR1 and CDR2 sequences are MDHEN and SYDVKM. The ends were cut back, 3 bases at V and 4 bases at J, with 10 bases in the middle. CDR3 length equals 13 residues. The CDR3 region has the DNA TGTGCCAGCAGTTTGCTCCGTCCGTACGAGCAGTACTTC. Translating it yields CASSLLRPYEQYF.

This clonotype was counted ten times or more. The chain is built from TRBV27 and TRBJ1-5; the D is unclear. The CDR3 sequence is 12 residues long. The germline V gene has CDR1 MNHEY and CDR2 SMNVEV (reference sequence). V dropped 6 bases and J dropped 3 bases, with 6 bases sitting between them. CDR3: CASSRTNQPQHF. CDR3 in DNA: TGTGCCAGCAGCAGAACCAATCAGCCCCAGCATTTT.

This clonotype came up many times. The rearrangement links TRBV28 to TRBJ1-2, with D tentatively TRBD1 (6 bases). CDR1 is MDHEN, CDR2 SYDVKM, per germline. The CDR3 loop spans 16 amino acids. Trimming shortened V by 5 bases and J by 3 bases, and 19 bases separated the two germline ends. CDR3 sequence: CASSASYRDYDYGYTF. The CDR3 DNA follows: TGTGCCAGCAGTGCCTCCTACAGGGATTATGACTATGGCTACACCTTC.

This chain joins TRBV12-3 or TRBV12-4 and TRBJ2-7; no reliable D call. The CDR3 length is 14 residues. V was cut by 3 bases and J by 1 base, with 10 bases left in between. The CDR3 region has the DNA TGTGCCAGCAGTTTGAGGTCACGGTCCTACGAGCAGTACTTC. Translated, it gives CASSLRSRSYEQYF.

This clonotype was picked up a small number of times. This rearrangement joins TRBV9 to TRBJ2-2; TRBD1 matches 8 bases. The V gene's germline CDR1 is SGDLS and CDR2 YYNGEE. The CDR3 runs 16 residues. V shed 4 bases and J 5 bases; nucleotides not matched to a gene: 10. The CDR3 nucleotides are TGTGCCAGCAGCTCCAGGGACAGGTTTGCGACCGGGGAGCTGTTTTTT. Protein: CASSSRDRFATGELFF. Full variable domain (remainder filled in from reference TRBV9 and TRBJ2-2): DSGVTQTPKHLITATGQRVTLRCSPRSGDLSVYWYQQSLDQGLQFLIQYYNGEERAKGNILERFSAQQFPDLHSELNLSSLELGDSALYFCASSSRDRFATGELFFGEGSRLTVL.

The J gene is TRBJ2-7, the V gene TRBV29-1, with 10 bases identical to TRBD1. CDR1 is SQVTM, CDR2 ANQGSEA, per germline. Unmatched junction bases numbered 3, after V lost 5 bases and J lost 5 bases. This CDR3 comprises 12 residues. The CDR3 loop is CSVRTGGHEQYF. CDR3 nucleotides: TGCAGCGTTCGGACAGGGGGGCACGAGCAGTACTTC.

This clonotype was detected ten times or more. DNA of the CDR3: TGTGCCAGTAGTAGGTACGGGGACCCCGGATGGGACTACGAGCAGTACTTC. This gives the protein CASSRYGDPGWDYEQYF. The chain couples TRBV19 to TRBJ2-7, with D perhaps given as TRBD1 or TRBD2 (5 bases each). The germline CDR1 and CDR2 sequences are LNHDA and SQIVND (reference sequence). This CDR3 region has 17 residues. With 4 bases removed from V and 3 bases from J, the gap between germline ends came to 22 bases.

This clonotype has a count of ten or more. This chain links TRBV6-5 with TRBJ1-2, with D tentatively TRBD1 (5 bases). Trimming took 2 bases from V and 5 from J, leaving 9 bases between them. CDR1 MNHEY and CDR2 SVGAGI come from the germline V gene. The CDR3 covers 13 residues. The chain's CDR3 is CASSYSREYGYTF. As DNA, the CDR3 is TGTGCCAGCAGTTACAGCAGGGAGTATGGCTACACCTTC.

At least ten counts were recorded for this clonotype. This rearrangement joins TRBV28 to TRBJ2-1; TRBD2 matches at 9 bases. The V gene's germline CDR1 is MDHEN and CDR2 SYDVKM. V lost 8 bases, J lost 5 bases, and 16 bases stayed unmatched. The CDR3 runs to 17 residues. This CDR3 reads CASLDWPSGIFHNEQFF. The CDR3 DNA reads as TGTGCCAGCTTAGACTGGCCTAGCGGGATTTTTCACAATGAGCAGTTCTTC.

A few counts support this clonotype. The chain combines TRBV10-3 with TRBJ1-6, with unresolved D. Trimming left V 0 bases short and J 12 bases short, with 9 bases between. This CDR3 spans 13 amino acids. Germline CDR1 reads ENHRY; CDR2 reads SYGVKD. The CDR3, as DNA: TGTGCCATCAGTGAGTCGGAGGGAGTACCCCTCCACTTT. It is translated as CAISESEGVPLHF.

This chain links TRBV18 with TRBJ2-6, with D unresolved. The V end lost 2 bases, the J end lost 4 bases, and 6 bases lay between the germline ends. The CDR3 sequence is 14 residues long. Looked up from germline, CDR1 is KGHSH and CDR2 is LQKENI. The CDR3 loop reads CASSPGVGANVLTF. CDR3 bases: TGTGCCAGCTCACCAGGGGTAGGGGCCAACGTCCTGACTTTC.

In this sample, this clonotype turned up many times. The chain uses TRBV20-1 and TRBJ2-5; no clear D gene. Germline V gives CDR1 DFQATT, CDR2 SNEGSKA (reference sequence). The V end lost 3 bases, the J end lost 3 bases, and 11 bases lay between the germline ends. CDR3 length: 13 residues. Written as DNA, the CDR3 is TGCAGTGCTAGGTCCCCTGCAAAAGAGACCCAGTACTTC. Its protein is CSARSPAKETQYF.

The gene calls are TRBV5-1 and TRBJ2-7; D call uncertain. V was cut by 7 bases and J by 2 bases, with 16 bases left in between. Germline V gene lookup returns CDR1 SGHRS and CDR2 YFSETQ. The CDR3 totals 14 residues. CDR3 loop: CASGPDDEAYEQYF. CDR3 nucleotides: TGCGCCAGCGGCCCCGACGATGAAGCCTACGAGCAGTACTTC.

This clonotype was picked up many times. V and J are TRBV10-3 and TRBJ2-7, with 8 bases lining up with TRBD1. Germline V gene lookup returns CDR1 ENHRY and CDR2 SYGVKD. CDR3 length equals 13 residues. With V trimmed by 8 bases and J by 1 base, 4 bases remained unmatched. CDR3 in DNA: TGTGCCATCGGGAACAGGGGGTCCTACGAGCAGTACTTC. Its translation: CAIGNRGSYEQYF.

This clonotype was counted ten times or more. CDR3 loop: CAISEDRGHSYEQYF. The CDR3 DNA follows: TGTGCCATCAGCGAGGACAGGGGGCATTCCTACGAGCAGTACTTC. V usage is TRBV10-3 and J usage is TRBJ2-7; 11 bases align to TRBD1. From germline, CDR1 is ENHRY and CDR2 SYGVKD. There are 15 residues in the CDR3. V shed 6 bases and J 1 base; nucleotides not matched to a gene: 5.

This clonotype was recorded many times. This chain links TRBV27 with TRBJ2-5, with a possible D match to TRBD1 (5 bases). The CDR3 consists of 13 residues. Per the germline V gene, CDR1 is MNHEY and CDR2 is SMNVEV (reference sequence). V was cut by 2 bases and J by 3 bases, with 7 bases left in between. The CDR3 sequence: CASSLQGEETQYF. In nucleotides, the CDR3 is TGTGCCAGCAGTTTACAGGGCGAAGAGACCCAGTACTTC.

This clonotype was recorded at least ten times. V gene TRBV28 combines with J gene TRBJ2-7, with D possibly TRBD1 on 6 matching bases. There are 14 residues in the CDR3. CDR1 is MDHEN, CDR2 SYDVKM, per germline. The V and J ends lost 6 bases and 2 bases respectively, with 14 bases between them. CDR3: CASSSYRAPYEQYF. The CDR3 DNA is TGTGCCAGCAGCTCGTACAGGGCTCCCTACGAGCAGTACTTC. Using reference TRBV28 and TRBJ2-7 for the parts outside the CDR3, the full variable domain is DVKVTQSSRYLVKRTGEKVFLECVQDMDHENMFWYRQDPGLGLRLIYFSYDVKMKEKGDIPEGYSVSREKKERFSLILESASTNQTSMYLCASSSYRAPYEQYFGPGTRLTVT.

This clonotype was found many times. This CDR3 is CASSLTSGGTEAFF. CDR3 DNA sequence: TGTGCCAGCAGCCTTACCAGCGGGGGCACTGAAGCTTTCTTT. V and J are TRBV7-3 and TRBJ1-1, with D possibly matching TRBD1 (5 bases). Germline CDR1 reads SGHTA; CDR2 reads FQGTGA. Trimming took 5 bases from V and 4 from J, leaving 14 bases between them. The CDR3 loop spans 14 amino acids.

This clonotype was counted at least ten times. This sequence joins TRBV15 and TRBJ1-2, with D uncertain. V was cut by 0 bases and J by 3 bases, with 8 bases left in between. The germline V gene encodes CDR1 LNHNV and CDR2 YYDKDF (reference sequence). There are 14 residues in the CDR3. The CDR3 sequence: CATSRDPTDYGYTF. The CDR3, as DNA: TGTGCCACCAGCAGAGATCCCACAGACTATGGCTACACCTTC.

About this clonotype itself: One base away lies a much larger clone, so this may be a sequencing read error. The rearrangement joins TRBV9 to TRBJ2-7; 8 bases fit TRBD2. Germline CDR1 and CDR2: SGDLS and YYNGEE. The CDR3 consists of 15 residues. Here the CDR3 reads CASSVAASGSYEQCF. CDR3 nucleotide sequence: TGTGCCAGCAGCGTAGCAGCTAGCGGGTCCTACGAGCAGTGCTTC.

This clonotype has ten or more counts. This sequence joins TRBV7-9 and TRBJ2-2; 7 bases align to TRBD2. V was clipped by 5 bases and J by 8 bases; unmatched bases: 11. This CDR3 contains 15 residues. Germline CDR1 is SEHNR and CDR2 is FQNEAQ (reference sequence). CDR3 in DNA: TGTGCCAGCAGCCCCTATTCTAGCGGACAAGGGGAGCTGTTTTTT. As protein: CASSPYSSGQGELFF.

This clonotype was seen ten or more times. The gene calls are TRBV28 and TRBJ1-1; maybe TRBD1 (5 bases). Germline lookup yields CDR1 MDHEN and CDR2 SYDVKM. Trimming took 7 bases from V and 0 from J, leaving 12 bases between them. The CDR3 extends over 14 amino acids. The DNA for the CDR3 is TGTGCCAGCACCTTGAGGGACCTGAACACTGAAGCTTTCTTT. It is translated as CASTLRDLNTEAFF.

The table lists this clonotype with many counts. The chain links TRBV4-1 to TRBJ2-7, with TRBD1 as a possible D gene (6 bases). The V end lost 4 bases, the J end lost 5 bases, and 12 bases lay between the germline ends. CDR1 and CDR2 (germline): MGHRA, YSYEKL. The CDR3 length is 13 residues. CDR3 nucleotide sequence: TGCGCCAGCAGCCCCCTGGACAGCCACGAGCAGTACTTC. Translated, it gives CASSPLDSHEQYF.

This chain joins TRBV30 and TRBJ1-1; D gene uncertain. Trimming took off 0 bases at V and 7 bases at J, with 6 bases between the two ends. This CDR3 is built from 11 residues. In germline, CDR1 is GTSNPN, CDR2 SVGIG (reference sequence). The CDR3 sequence is CAWSVMNEAFF. CDR3 coding DNA: TGTGCCTGGAGTGTAATGAATGAAGCTTTCTTT.

The V and J genes are TRBV7-9 and TRBJ1-1; unclear D gene. The CDR3 covers 15 residues. Between the trimmed V and J ends, which lost 0 bases and 1 base, there was a span of 9 bases. Germline CDR1 reads SEHNR; CDR2 reads FQNEAQ (reference sequence). CDR3 amino acids: CASSLAGPGNTEAFF. The CDR3 coding sequence is TGTGCCAGCAGCTTAGCGGGTCCTGGGAACACTGAAGCTTTCTTT.

There are a few counts of this clonotype. The chain uses TRBV6-5 and TRBJ2-5; D is possibly TRBD1 (6 bases). Germline V gene sequence: CDR1 MNHEY, CDR2 SVGAGI. This CDR3 has 17 residues. V gave up 0 bases and J gave up 2 bases, with 16 bases separating them. CDR3 sequence: CASSYSPPGQKQETQYF. The CDR3 DNA is TGTGCCAGCAGTTACTCCCCCCCCGGACAGAAACAAGAGACCCAGTACTTC.

This clonotype was picked up many times. V gene TRBV20-1 combines with J gene TRBJ2-7, with D hard to call. The CDR3 consists of 14 residues. Per the germline V gene, CDR1 is DFQATT and CDR2 is SNEGSKA (reference sequence). V was clipped by 1 base and J by 2 bases, with 12 bases between them. In DNA, the CDR3 is TGCAGTGCTAGAGGCTCCGAGACCCCCTACGAGCAGTACTTC. It codes for CSARGSETPYEQYF.

The rearrangement links TRBV7-9 to TRBJ1-1; D is uncertain. The CDR3 spans 15 residues. Germline CDR1 and CDR2: SEHNR and FQNEAQ (reference sequence). The V end was cut by 5 bases, the J end by 0 bases, with 13 bases between. The CDR3 DNA is TGTGCCAGCAGCCCGGGGTCAGCCATGAACACTGAAGCTTTCTTT. This codes for CASSPGSAMNTEAFF.

This clonotype appeared many times. The gene calls are TRBV11-2 and TRBJ1-1; D is undetermined. The CDR3 sequence is 14 residues long. V lost 5 bases to trimming and J lost 0 bases, with 10 bases between them. In germline, CDR1 is SGHAT, CDR2 FQNNGV. The CDR3 region is CASSPLKMNTEAFF. CDR3 nucleotides: TGTGCCAGCAGCCCCCTCAAGATGAACACTGAAGCTTTCTTT.

This clonotype has a count of ten or more. The chain uses TRBV13 and TRBJ2-5, with unresolved D. V lost 4 bases, J lost 2 bases, and 8 bases lay in between. CDR1 is PRHDT and CDR2 is FYEKMQ in the germline V gene (reference sequence). CDR3 length equals 13 residues. This CDR3 is CASSSLPQETQYF. CDR3 sequence (DNA): TGTGCCAGCAGCTCCCTACCTCAAGAGACCCAGTACTTC. Variable domain in full (rest from reference TRBV13 and TRBJ2-5): AAGVIQSPRHLIKEKRETATLKCYPIPRHDTVYWYQQGPGQDPQFLISFYEKMQSDKGSIPDRFSAQQFSDYHSELNMSSLELGDSALYFCASSSLPQETQYFGPGTRLLVL.